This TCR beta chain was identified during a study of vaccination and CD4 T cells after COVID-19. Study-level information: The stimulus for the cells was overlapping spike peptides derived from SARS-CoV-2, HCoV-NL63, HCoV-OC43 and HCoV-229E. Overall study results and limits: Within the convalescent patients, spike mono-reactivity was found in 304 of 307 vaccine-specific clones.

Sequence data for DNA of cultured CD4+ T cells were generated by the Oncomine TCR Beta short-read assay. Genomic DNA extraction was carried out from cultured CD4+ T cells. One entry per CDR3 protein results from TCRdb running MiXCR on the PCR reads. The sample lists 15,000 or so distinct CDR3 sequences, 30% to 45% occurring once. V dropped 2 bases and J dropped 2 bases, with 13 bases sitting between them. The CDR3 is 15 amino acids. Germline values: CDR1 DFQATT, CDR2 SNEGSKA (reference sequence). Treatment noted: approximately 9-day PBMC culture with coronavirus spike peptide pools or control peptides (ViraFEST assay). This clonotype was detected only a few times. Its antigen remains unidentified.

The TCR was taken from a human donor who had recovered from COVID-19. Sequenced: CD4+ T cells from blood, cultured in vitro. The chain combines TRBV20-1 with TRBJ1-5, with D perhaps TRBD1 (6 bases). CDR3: CSARTGLEGNQPQHF. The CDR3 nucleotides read TGCAGTGCTAGAACAGGGCTCGAAGGCAATCAGCCCCAGCATTTT.